The clone carrying this T cell receptor beta chain is labeled as medium-sized. This specimen belongs to a study of memory CD4+ T cells and cytomegalovirus serostatus. The sort gate was single viable CD3+CD4+CD8-CD45RO+ cells for memory CD4+ T cells. CD4+ T cells were isolated by positive magnetic selection. The protocol was immunoSEQ multiplex PCR, while the TCRdb copy is restricted to in-frame clones and leaves out a portion. The sample lists 35,000 to 50,000 clones; around 72% were seen once. V lost 1 base and J 5 bases, leaving 5 bases between the germline ends. The V gene's germline CDR1 is LGHNA and CDR2 YNFKEQ. There are 12 residues in the CDR3.

The rearrangement links TRBV4-2 to TRBJ1-2, with D unclear. Material for sequencing was memory CD4+ T cells from blood. This TCR derives from an adult in good health and CMV-seronegative. CDR3 loop: CASSQGEYGYTF. DNA for the CDR3: TGTGCCAGCAGCCAAGGAGAGTATGGCTACACCTTC.